The rows below give T cell receptor beta chains drawn from one sample of a study of cytotoxic CD8 clonotypes in ibrutinib-treated CLL. Assay used: immunoSEQ multiplex PCR; TCRdb lists only in-frame clones, some missing. The sample holds 300,000 or so clones; roughly two thirds are singletons and the top ten take 5% to 6.5%. The sequences come from PBMCs, collected after 36 months of ibrutinib treatment. The receptors were gathered from a human donor with chronic lymphocytic leukemia. CDR3s include the opening cysteine and the closing phenylalanine or tryptophan. A D gene is named only where the DNA matches it firmly. Not every row has a clone size; where given, it reads once, few, many or a size class.

abundance,j_gene,v_gene,d_gene,CDR3aa,CDR3nt
NA,TRBJ2-3,TRBV14,NA,CASSQAPLARSSTDTQYF,TGTGCCAGCAGCCAAGCCCCACTAGCCCGATCTAGCACAGATACGCAGTATTTT
few,TRBJ2-7,TRBV20-1,NA,CSARGGYEQYF,TGCAGTGCTAGGGGGGGCTACGAGCAGTACTTC
NA,TRBJ2-5,TRBV21-1,NA,CASSKVRGETQYF,TGTGCCAGCAGCAAAGTGCGGGGAGAGACCCAGTACTTC
NA,TRBJ2-6,TRBV5-8,NA,CASSLSDGANVLTF,TGTGCCAGCAGCTTGTCCGACGGGGCCAACGTCCTGACTTTC
NA,TRBJ2-3,TRBV6-6,NA,CASSDSPGHGTDTQYF,TGTGCCAGCAGCGACTCGCCGGGACACGGCACAGATACGCAGTATTTT
NA,TRBJ2-1,TRBV9,NA,CASSVVVGLDNEQFF,TGTGCCAGCAGCGTAGTTGTGGGATTAGACAATGAGCAGTTCTTC
NA,TRBJ2-3,TRBV28,NA,CASSFPPDTQYF,TGTGCCAGCTCTTTCCCGCCAGATACGCAGTATTTT
NA,TRBJ2-7,TRBV10-1,NA,CASSPGPRSYEQYF,TGCGCCAGCAGTCCGGGACCACGCTCCTACGAGCAGTACTTC
NA,TRBJ2-7,TRBV10-3,TRBD2,CATRGTSGPSSYEQYF,TGTGCCACCAGGGGGACTAGCGGGCCAAGCTCCTACGAGCAGTACTTC
NA,TRBJ2-3,TRBV15,TRBD2,CATSFSRGGADTQYF,TGTGCCACCAGCTTTAGTCGGGGGGGCGCAGATACGCAGTATTTT
NA,TRBJ2-7,TRBV4-2,NA,CASSQDWTSPDEQYF,TGTGCCAGCAGCCAAGACTGGACCTCCCCGGACGAGCAGTACTTC
NA,TRBJ1-1,TRBV19,NA,CASQSGGWYAEAFF,TGTGCCAGTCAGTCGGGAGGGTGGTACGCTGAAGCTTTCTTT
once,TRBJ2-3,TRBV7-9,TRBD2,CASRGRELWGDGTDTQYF,TGTGCCAGCCGTGGGCGGGAGTTATGGGGGGATGGCACAGATACGCAGTATTTT
NA,TRBJ2-3,TRBV11-2,NA,CASSPRGLADTDTQYF,TGTGCCAGCAGCCCCAGGGGGCTAGCGGACACAGATACGCAGTATTTT
NA,TRBJ2-2,TRBV29-1,NA,CSGRTANTGELFF,TGCAGCGGACGGACAGCCAACACCGGGGAGCTGTTTTTT
NA,TRBJ1-5,TRBV7-9,NA,CASSSHNQPQHF,TGTGCCAGCAGCTCCCACAATCAGCCCCAGCATTTT
few,TRBJ2-3,TRBV5-4,NA,CASSLIRREGTDTQYF,TGTGCCAGCAGCTTGATCCGGAGGGAGGGCACAGATACGCAGTATTTT
NA,TRBJ2-7,TRBV9,NA,CASSVGPGSVGAEQYF,TGTGCCAGCAGCGTAGGGCCAGGATCCGTGGGGGCCGAGCAGTACTTC
few,TRBJ2-5,TRBV7-2,TRBD2,CASSPTGLAWETQYF,TGTGCCAGCAGTCCAACCGGACTAGCGTGGGAGACCCAGTACTTC
NA,TRBJ2-5,TRBV27,NA,CASSLAFRQETQYF,TGTGCCAGCAGTTTGGCCTTCCGGCAAGAGACCCAGTACTTC
NA,TRBJ2-7,TRBV29-1,TRBD1,CSVEGQGPYSYEQYF,TGCAGCGTTGAAGGACAGGGCCCCTACTCCTACGAGCAGTACTTC
NA,TRBJ1-6,TRBV2,TRBD1,CASSEWDRGSPLHF,TGTGCCAGCAGTGAATGGGACAGAGGTTCACCCCTCCACTTT
few,TRBJ2-5,TRBV7-8,NA,CASSFGRETQYF,TGTGCCAGCAGCTTCGGCAGGGAGACCCAGTACTTC
once,TRBJ2-7,TRBV7-8,TRBD1,CASSLRTGGVYEQYF,TGTGCCAGCAGCTTGAGGACAGGGGGCGTTTACGAGCAGTACTTC
NA,TRBJ1-2,TRBV7-9,NA,CASSLGGPHGYTF,TGTGCCAGCAGCTTAGGGGGCCCCCATGGCTACACCTTC
NA,TRBJ1-2,TRBV11-3,NA,CASSLSGMDGYTF,TGTGCCAGCAGCTTGTCAGGGATGGATGGCTACACCTTC
NA,TRBJ2-2,TRBV27,TRBD2,CASSLVGLAGGAGELFF,TGTGCCAGCAGTTTAGTGGGACTAGCGGGGGGAGCCGGGGAGCTGTTTTTT
NA,TRBJ1-2,TRBV29-1,NA,CSVEPPPGVRGGDGYTF,TGCAGCGTTGAGCCTCCCCCTGGGGTGCGGGGGGGAGACGGCTACACCTTC
NA,TRBJ2-3,TRBV19,NA,CASSIDSRADTQYF,TGTGCCAGTAGTATCGACAGTAGAGCAGATACGCAGTATTTT
NA,TRBJ2-1,TRBV5-1,TRBD2,CASSLPSGGAYNEQFF,TGCGCCAGCAGCTTACCTAGCGGGGGGGCCTACAATGAGCAGTTCTTC
NA,TRBJ2-3,TRBV9,TRBD2,CASSVASTSGEGTQYF,TGTGCCAGCAGCGTAGCTTCTACTAGCGGGGAAGGAACGCAGTATTTT
NA,TRBJ1-5,TRBV7-8,NA,CASSLDRVPKQPQHF,TGTGCCAGCAGCTTGGACCGGGTCCCTAAACAGCCCCAGCATTTT
NA,TRBJ1-2,TRBV21-1,NA,CASTITGGVGYTF,TGTGCCAGCACCATCACAGGGGGCGTTGGCTACACCTTC
NA,TRBJ2-2,TRBV5-1,NA,CASSLANKGTGELFF,TGCGCCAGCAGCTTGGCAAACAAGGGCACCGGGGAGCTGTTTTTT
NA,TRBJ1-1,TRBV6-1,NA,CASRRYSGPEAFF,TGTGCCAGCAGAAGGTACAGTGGTCCTGAAGCTTTCTTT
NA,TRBJ1-3,TRBV7-8,TRBD1,CASERTGFSGNTIYF,TGTGCCAGCGAACGGACAGGGTTTTCTGGAAACACCATATATTTT
NA,TRBJ2-3,TRBV5-4,TRBD2,CASSNGLAGLPRVGTDTQYF,TGTGCCAGCAGCAACGGACTAGCGGGACTTCCTCGGGTGGGCACAGATACGCAGTATTTT
few,TRBJ1-1,TRBV6-5,NA,CASRGLTREAFF,TGTGCCAGCAGAGGACTGACCCGTGAAGCTTTCTTT
NA,TRBJ1-1,TRBV29-1,NA,CSVAGVMNTEAFF,TGCAGCGTCGCAGGGGTCATGAACACTGAAGCTTTCTTT
NA,TRBJ2-1,TRBV9,TRBD1,CASSGTSGQYNEQFF,TGTGCCAGCAGCGGAACCTCGGGACAGTACAATGAGCAGTTCTTC
NA,TRBJ2-3,TRBV14,NA,CASSNRDRSTDTQYF,TGTGCCAGCAGCAACCGGGACCGCAGCACAGATACGCAGTATTTT
NA,TRBJ1-2,TRBV5-1,NA,CASSPSGYGYTF,TGCGCCAGCAGTCCCTCCGGCTATGGCTACACCTTC
NA,TRBJ2-1,TRBV6-5,NA,CASSYSIAGEQFF,TGTGCCAGCAGTTACTCGATCGCAGGAGAGCAGTTCTTC
once,TRBJ2-2,TRBV4-1,NA,CASSQDRVSDTGELFF,TGCGCCAGCAGCCAAGACAGGGTTTCGGACACCGGGGAGCTGTTTTTT
NA,TRBJ2-1,TRBV7-2,TRBD2,CASSFIAGGPINEQFF,TGTGCCAGCAGCTTTATAGCGGGAGGGCCAATCAATGAGCAGTTCTTC
NA,TRBJ2-3,TRBV12-5,NA,CASGLVSGPSTDTQYF,TGTGCTAGTGGTTTGGTCTCAGGGCCTAGCACAGATACGCAGTATTTT
many,TRBJ2-2,TRBV18,TRBD1,CASSPRTGSNGELFF,TGTGCCAGCTCACCCCGGACAGGGTCCAACGGGGAGCTGTTTTTT
NA,TRBJ1-1,TRBV7-9,NA,CASSLGPTHTEAFF,TGTGCCAGCAGCTTAGGCCCCACCCACACTGAAGCTTTCTTT
NA,TRBJ2-7,TRBV5-1,TRBD2,CASSPSLAGEGEQYF,TGCGCCAGCAGCCCGTCGCTAGCGGGAGAGGGGGAGCAGTACTTC
NA,TRBJ2-4,TRBV6-5,NA,CASSSLTGLAKNIQYF,TGTGCCAGCAGTTCACTAACAGGACTAGCCAAAAACATTCAGTACTTC
NA,TRBJ1-6,TRBV4-2,TRBD1,CASSLTGTDNSPLHF,TGTGCCAGCAGCCTTACCGGGACAGATAATTCACCCCTCCACTTT
NA,TRBJ1-2,TRBV25-1,NA,CASSEGWGAYYGYTF,TGTGCCAGCAGTGAGGGGTGGGGGGCGTACTATGGCTACACCTTC